This TCR beta chain was sequenced for a study of beta chain features in type 1 diabetes. Study-wide results and limits: Shorter TCRB CDR3s, moderately but significantly so, marked every one of the four CD4+ subsets in Type 1 diabetes patients. Equally in patients and controls, shorter templates might have been favored by PCR.

This clone was seen a handful of times. Its antigen is undetermined. Expressed TCRB transcripts were sequenced because the entire RNA isolate underwent reverse transcription. Libraries were prepared by immunoSEQ multiplex PCR; TCRdb keeps only in-frame clonotypes and omits some of them. The table has 300,000 to 400,000 clones, roughly 9.8% seen once; the top ten hold 0.45% to 0.65%. Germline CDR1 is MDHEN and CDR2 is SYDVKM. V was shortened by 2 bases and J by 1 base, with 14 bases between the two germline ends. This CDR3 region has 16 residues. The sequenced sample was central memory CD4+ T cells from blood. The clonotype originates from a man aged 30 to 39 with type 1 diabetes. This chain links TRBV28 with TRBJ2-5; D unclear. For the CDR3, the DNA is TGTGCCAGCAGTTTAAATCGCGGCAGTTCCCAAGAGACCCAGTACTTC. Translating it yields CASSLNRGSSQETQYF.